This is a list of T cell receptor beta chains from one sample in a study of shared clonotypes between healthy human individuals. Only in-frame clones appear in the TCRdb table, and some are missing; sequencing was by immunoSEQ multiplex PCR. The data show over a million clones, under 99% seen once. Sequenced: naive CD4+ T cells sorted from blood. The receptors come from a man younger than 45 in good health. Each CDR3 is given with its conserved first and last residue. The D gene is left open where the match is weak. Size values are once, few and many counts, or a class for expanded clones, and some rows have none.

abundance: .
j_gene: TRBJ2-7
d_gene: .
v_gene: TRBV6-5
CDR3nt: TGTGCCAGCAGACCAAGGACGGGAATTTCCTACGAGCAGTACTTC
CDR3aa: CASRPRTGISYEQYF

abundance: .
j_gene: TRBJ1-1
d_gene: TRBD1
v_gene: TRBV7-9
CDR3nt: TGTGCCAGCATCCTGGGACAGGGGATCCGGGACACTGAAGCTTTCTTT
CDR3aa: CASILGQGIRDTEAFF

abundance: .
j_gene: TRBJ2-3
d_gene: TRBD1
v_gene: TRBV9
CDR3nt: TGTGCCAGCAGCGGATCGTCGACAGGGAGCACAGATACGCAGTATTTT
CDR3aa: CASSGSSTGSTDTQYF

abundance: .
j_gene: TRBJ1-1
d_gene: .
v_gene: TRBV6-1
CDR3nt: TGTGCCAGCACCTGGGGCGGGAACACTGAAGCTTTCTTT
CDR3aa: CASTWGGNTEAFF

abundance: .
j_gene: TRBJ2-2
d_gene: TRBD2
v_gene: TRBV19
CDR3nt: TGTGCCAGTACGATGCTAGCGGGCCCCACCGGGGAGCTGTTTTTT
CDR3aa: CASTMLAGPTGELFF

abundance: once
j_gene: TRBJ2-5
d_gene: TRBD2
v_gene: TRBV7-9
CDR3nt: TGTGCCAGCGGTGAAGTAGCGGGAGACCGAAGGGGGGAGACCCAGTACTTC
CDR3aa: CASGEVAGDRRGETQYF

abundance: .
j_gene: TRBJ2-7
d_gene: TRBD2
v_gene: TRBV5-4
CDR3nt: TGTGCCAGCAGCTTAGTACTAGCGGATCCCCCCCTGGAGCAGTACTTC
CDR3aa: CASSLVLADPPLEQYF

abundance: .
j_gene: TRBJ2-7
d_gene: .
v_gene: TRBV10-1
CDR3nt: TGCGCCAGCAGTGAGCCCGGGGCGCACGAGCAGTACTTC
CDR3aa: CASSEPGAHEQYF

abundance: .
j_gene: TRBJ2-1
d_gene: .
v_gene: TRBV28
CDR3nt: TGTGCCAGCAGACCCGCAGACTCCTACAATGAGCAGTTCTTC
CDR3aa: CASRPADSYNEQFF

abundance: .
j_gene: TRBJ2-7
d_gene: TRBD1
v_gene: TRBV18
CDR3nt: TGTGCCAGCTCACTAGGACAGGGGAACTACGAGCAGTACTTC
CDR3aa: CASSLGQGNYEQYF

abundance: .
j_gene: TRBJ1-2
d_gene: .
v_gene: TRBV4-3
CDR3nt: TGCGCCAGCAGCCAAATCGTTAAGGAAAACTATGGCTACACCTTC
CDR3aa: CASSQIVKENYGYTF

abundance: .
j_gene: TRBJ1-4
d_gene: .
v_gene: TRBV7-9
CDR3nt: TGTGCCAGCAGCTTAGAGGCAGGCAGGGGTGAAAAACTGTTTTTT
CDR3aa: CASSLEAGRGEKLFF

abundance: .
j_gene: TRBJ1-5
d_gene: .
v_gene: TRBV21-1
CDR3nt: TGTGCCAGCAGCCGAAAGCGGATAAAATTCCGTCAGCCCCAGCATTTT
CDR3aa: CASSRKRIKFRQPQHF

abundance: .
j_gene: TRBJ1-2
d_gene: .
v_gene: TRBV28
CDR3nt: TGTGCCAGCAGTTTTCCTGGGGGACTCGGGGCGGGCTATGGCTACACCTTC
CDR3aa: CASSFPGGLGAGYGYTF

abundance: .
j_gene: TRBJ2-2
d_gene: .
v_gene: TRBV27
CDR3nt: TGTGCCAGCAGTTTATACCGAGACACCGGGGAGCTGTTTTTT
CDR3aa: CASSLYRDTGELFF

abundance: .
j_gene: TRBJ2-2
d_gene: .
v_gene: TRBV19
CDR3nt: TGTGCCAGTATTAGAGGGGTAGGGGGAGCGGAGCTGTTTTTT
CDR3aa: CASIRGVGGAELFF

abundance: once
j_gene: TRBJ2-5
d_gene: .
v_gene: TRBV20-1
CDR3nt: TGCAGTGTCAACAGGGACGAGACCCAGTACTTC
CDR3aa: CSVNRDETQYF

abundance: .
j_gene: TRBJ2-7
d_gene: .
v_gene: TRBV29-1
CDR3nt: TGCAGCGTTAGCCAGGGAGGTACCTACGAGCAGTACTTC
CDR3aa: CSVSQGGTYEQYF

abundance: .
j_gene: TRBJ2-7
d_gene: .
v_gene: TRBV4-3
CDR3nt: TGCGCCAGCAGCCATCGCCCCGGGGGTGCCTACGAGCAGTACTTC
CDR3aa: CASSHRPGGAYEQYF

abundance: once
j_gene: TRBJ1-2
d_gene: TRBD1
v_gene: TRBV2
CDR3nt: TGTGCCAGCAGATTGACAGGGGGCTCTTCAAACTATGGCTACACCTTC
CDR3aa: CASRLTGGSSNYGYTF

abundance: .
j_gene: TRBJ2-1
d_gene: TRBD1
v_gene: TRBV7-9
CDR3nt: TGTGCCAGCAGCCCCGACAGGGCAGAGCAGTTCTTC
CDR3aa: CASSPDRAEQFF

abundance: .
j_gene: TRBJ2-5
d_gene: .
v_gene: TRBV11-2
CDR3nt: TGTGCCAGCAGCTTGAGATCCCAAGAGACCCAGTACTTC
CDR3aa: CASSLRSQETQYF

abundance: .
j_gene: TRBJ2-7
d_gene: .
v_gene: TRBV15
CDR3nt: TGTGCCACCAGCAGAGTTAAGCATTACGAGCAGTACTTC
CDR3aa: CATSRVKHYEQYF

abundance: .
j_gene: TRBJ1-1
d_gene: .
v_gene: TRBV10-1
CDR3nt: TGCGCCAGCAGTGAGTCGACTCGGAGGGTGGGGAGGACTGAAGCTTTCTTT
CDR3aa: CASSESTRRVGRTEAFF

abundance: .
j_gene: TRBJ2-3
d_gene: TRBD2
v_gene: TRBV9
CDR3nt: TGTGCCAGCAGCCTACTAGCGGCTAGCACAGATACGCAGTATTTT
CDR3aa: CASSLLAASTDTQYF

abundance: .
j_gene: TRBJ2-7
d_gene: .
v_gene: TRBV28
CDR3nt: TGTGCCACCAAGACCGCGACGATACCTTACGAGCAGTACTTC
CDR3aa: CATKTATIPYEQYF

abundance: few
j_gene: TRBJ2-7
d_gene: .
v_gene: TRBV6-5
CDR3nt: TGTGCCAGCCGTAAGATCCCCTTCGAGCAGTACTTC
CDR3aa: CASRKIPFEQYF

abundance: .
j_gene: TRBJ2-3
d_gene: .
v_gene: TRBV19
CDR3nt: TGTGCCAGTAGTATAGGCCCCACAGATACGCAGTATTTT
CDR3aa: CASSIGPTDTQYF

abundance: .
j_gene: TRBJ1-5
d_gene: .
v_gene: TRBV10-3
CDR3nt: TGTGCCATCAGCTCCCGGGACAGCAATCAGCCCCAGCATTTT
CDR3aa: CAISSRDSNQPQHF

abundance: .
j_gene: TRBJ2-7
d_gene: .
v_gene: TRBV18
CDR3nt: TGTGCCAGCTCACCAAGGGGACCCGCCTACGAGCAGTACTTC
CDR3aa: CASSPRGPAYEQYF

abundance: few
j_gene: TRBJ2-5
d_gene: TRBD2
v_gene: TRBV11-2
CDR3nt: TGTGCCAGCAGCCGGTATAGCGGGAGGGCCCCGTTGGGCCAAGAGACCCAGTACTTC
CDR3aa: CASSRYSGRAPLGQETQYF

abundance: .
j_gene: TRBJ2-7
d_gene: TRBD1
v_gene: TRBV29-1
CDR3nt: TGCAGCGTTTTCGGACAGGGCGCTTACGAGCAGTACTTC
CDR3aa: CSVFGQGAYEQYF

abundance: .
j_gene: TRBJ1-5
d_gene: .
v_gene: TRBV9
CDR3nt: TGTGCCAGCAGCGACCGGGCCTCCAGGCAGCCCCAGCATTTT
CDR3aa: CASSDRASRQPQHF

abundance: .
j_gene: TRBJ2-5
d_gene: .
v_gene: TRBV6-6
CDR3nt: TGTGCCAGCAGTTACCCGGGACCAAAGAAAGAGACCCAGTACTTC
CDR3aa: CASSYPGPKKETQYF

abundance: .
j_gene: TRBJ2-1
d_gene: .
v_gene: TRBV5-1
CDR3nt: TGCGCCAGCAGCTCGCGGGTACACTCCTACAATGAGCAGTTCTTC
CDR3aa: CASSSRVHSYNEQFF

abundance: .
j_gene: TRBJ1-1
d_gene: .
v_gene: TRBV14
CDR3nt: TGTGCCAGCAGCCAAGATCTACTCACTGAAGCTTTCTTT
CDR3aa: CASSQDLLTEAFF

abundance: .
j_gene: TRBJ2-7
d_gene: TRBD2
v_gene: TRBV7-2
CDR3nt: TGTGCCAGCAGCTTACGAAGCGGGAGGAGCAACGAGCAGTACTTC
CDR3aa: CASSLRSGRSNEQYF

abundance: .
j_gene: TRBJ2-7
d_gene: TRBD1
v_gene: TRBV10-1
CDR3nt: TGCGCCAGCAGGGACAGGGCAGGGGAGCAGTACTTC
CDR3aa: CASRDRAGEQYF

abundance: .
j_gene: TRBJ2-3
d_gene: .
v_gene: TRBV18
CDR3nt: TGTGCCAGCCTCCGTGGCGTTCGGGATACGCAGTATTTT
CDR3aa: CASLRGVRDTQYF

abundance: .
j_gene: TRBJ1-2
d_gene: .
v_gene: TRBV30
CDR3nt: TGTGCCTGGAGTACCGGGATCTATGGCTACACCTTC
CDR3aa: CAWSTGIYGYTF

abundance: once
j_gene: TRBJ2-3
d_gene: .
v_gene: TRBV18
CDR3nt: TGTGCCAGCTCAGTCCTCCCAACCTACCCCACAGATACGCAGTATTTT
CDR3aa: CASSVLPTYPTDTQYF

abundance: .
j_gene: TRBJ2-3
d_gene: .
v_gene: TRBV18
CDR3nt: TGTGCCAGCTCACCCCTACTGGCGGGTATTAGCACAGATACGCAGTATTTT
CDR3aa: CASSPLLAGISTDTQYF

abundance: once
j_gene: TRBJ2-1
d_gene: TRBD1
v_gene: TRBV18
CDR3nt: TGTGCCAGCTCACCAACAGGACAGGGAGACAATGAGCAGTTCTTC
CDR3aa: CASSPTGQGDNEQFF

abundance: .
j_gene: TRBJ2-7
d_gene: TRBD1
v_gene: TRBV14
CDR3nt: TGTGCCAGCAGCCAGCCGGGACAGGGAGCCTACGAGCAGTACTTC
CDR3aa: CASSQPGQGAYEQYF

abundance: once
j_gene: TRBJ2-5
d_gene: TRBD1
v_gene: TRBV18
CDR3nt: TGTGCCAGCTCACCGTCGACAGGGGAAGAGACCCAGTACTTC
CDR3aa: CASSPSTGEETQYF

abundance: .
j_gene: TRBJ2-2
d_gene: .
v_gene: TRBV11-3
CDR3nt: TGTGCCAGCAGCCGACCCTACACCGGGGAGCTGTTTTTT
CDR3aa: CASSRPYTGELFF

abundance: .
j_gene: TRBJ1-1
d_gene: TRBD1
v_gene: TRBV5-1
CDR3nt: TGCGCCAGCAGCATGGGACAGGGAGACTATGAAGCTTTCTTT
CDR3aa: CASSMGQGDYEAFF

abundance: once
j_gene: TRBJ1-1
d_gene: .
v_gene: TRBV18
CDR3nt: TGTGCCAGCTCACCGGGCGCGAACACTGAAGCTTTCTTT
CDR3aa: CASSPGANTEAFF

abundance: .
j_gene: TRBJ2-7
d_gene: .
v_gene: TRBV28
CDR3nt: TGTGCCAGCAGTCTGGACGGCTACGAGCAGTACTTC
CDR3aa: CASSLDGYEQYF

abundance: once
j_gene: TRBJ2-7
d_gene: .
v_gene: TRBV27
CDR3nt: TGTGCCAGTAGAATTACAGCTCCACCCTCCTACGAGCAGTACTTC
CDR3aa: CASRITAPPSYEQYF

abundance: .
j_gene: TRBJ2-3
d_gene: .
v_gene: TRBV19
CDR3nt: TGTGCCAGTAGTATAACAGGATCAGATACGCAGTATTTT
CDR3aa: CASSITGSDTQYF

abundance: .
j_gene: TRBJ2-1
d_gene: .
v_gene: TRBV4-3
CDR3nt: TGCGCCAGCAGCCAAGGCCCCAGGAATGAGCAGTTCTTC
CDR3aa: CASSQGPRNEQFF

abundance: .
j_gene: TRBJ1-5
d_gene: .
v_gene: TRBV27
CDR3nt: TGTGCCAGCAGTTTCATCAATCAGCCCCAGCATTTT
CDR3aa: CASSFINQPQHF

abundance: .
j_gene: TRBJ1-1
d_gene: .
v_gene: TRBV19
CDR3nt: TGTGCCAGTAGTAGGGCCTCGGGACAAACTGGCGCTGAAGCTTTCTTT
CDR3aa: CASSRASGQTGAEAFF

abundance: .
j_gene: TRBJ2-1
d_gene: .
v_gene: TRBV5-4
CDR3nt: TGTGCCAGCAGCCCTACAGTGATCTCCTACAATGAGCAGTTCTTC
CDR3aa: CASSPTVISYNEQFF

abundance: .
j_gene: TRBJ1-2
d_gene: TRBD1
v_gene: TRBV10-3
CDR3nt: TGTGCCATCAGTGAGAGGGACAGGGTTTATCCTGGCTACACCTTC
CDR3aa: CAISERDRVYPGYTF

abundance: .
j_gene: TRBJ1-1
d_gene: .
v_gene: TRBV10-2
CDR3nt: TGCGCCAGCAGTGCTCTTAGAGCTGAAGCTTTCTTT
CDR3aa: CASSALRAEAFF